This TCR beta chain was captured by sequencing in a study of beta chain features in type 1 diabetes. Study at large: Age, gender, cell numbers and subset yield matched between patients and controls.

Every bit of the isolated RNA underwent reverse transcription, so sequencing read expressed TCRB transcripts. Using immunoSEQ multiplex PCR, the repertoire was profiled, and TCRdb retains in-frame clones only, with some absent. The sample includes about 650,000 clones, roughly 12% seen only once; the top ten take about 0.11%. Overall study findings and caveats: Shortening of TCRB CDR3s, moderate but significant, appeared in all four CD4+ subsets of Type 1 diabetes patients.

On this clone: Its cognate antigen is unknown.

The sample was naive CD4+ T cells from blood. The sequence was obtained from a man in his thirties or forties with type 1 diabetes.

DNA of the CDR3: TGTGCCAGCAGTCCTGGGACAGTCATCTCCTACGAGCAGTACTTC. Amino acid sequence: CASSPGTVISYEQYF. The chain carries TRBV7-2 and TRBJ2-7; the match to TRBD1 covers 7 bases. The J segment lost 0 bases and the V segment lost 6 bases, leaving 8 bases of the junction unmatched. Germline loops: CDR1 SGHTA, CDR2 FQGNSA. The CDR3 extends over 15 amino acids.